This TCR beta chain was profiled in a study of graft-versus-host responses after intestinal transplantation. Across the study: Recipients uniformly received anti-thymocyte globulin induction, followed by tacrolimus and steroids for about 3 years. Study-wide points: Recipient marrow showed GvH clones, some seen first in ileum or blood.

Profiled with immunoSEQ multiplex PCR; TCRdb holds only in-frame clones, not every one. The sample lists nearly 110,000 clones, about 87% occurring once. This clone showed up just once. What it recognizes is unknown. The source was unstimulated CD4+ T cells sorted from spleen or lymph node cells, collected before transplant. The TCR originated in a human donor who was the organ donor for an intestinal transplant.

CDR3 nucleotide sequence: TGTGCCAGCAGGGGACTGAACACCGGGGAGCTGTTTTTT. Protein product: CASRGLNTGELFF. The V call is TRBV2, the J call TRBJ2-2; a possible D gene is TRBD2 (6 bases). V dropped 6 bases and J dropped 1 base, with 6 bases sitting between them. Germline loops: CDR1 SNHLY, CDR2 FYNNEI. There are 13 residues in the CDR3.